Listed here is a single TCR beta chain. The target of this receptor is not known. It has no much larger one-base neighbor in the sample; base qualities were not kept. To prepare the library, the immunoSEQ multiplex PCR assay was applied. A mixture of 60 forward primers for TCR Vbeta segments and 13 reverse primers for TCR Jbeta segments was used in the multiplex PCR. The CDR3 region of rearranged TCR beta genes was amplified from genomic DNA by a multiplex PCR assay. The Illumina HiSeq System was used to sequence the amplified TCR beta libraries as 87-base-pair reads. Turning to the authors' computational methods: Across the 500 to 750 repertoires, a later analysis counted tens of millions of unique TCR beta chains, approximately 10 million of which were shared by at least two donors. To remove PCR and sequencing errors, raw reads were error-corrected and collapsed into unique sequences using a nearest-neighbor algorithm that merged closely related sequences. V, D and J gene segments were assigned by aligning CDR3 sequences to IMGT reference sequences. Each retained sequence needed at least a six-nucleotide match to both a V gene segment and a J gene segment. A rearrangement counted as productive if the CDR3 had no stop codons and remained in frame with V and J, and every other rearrangement counted as non-productive. Following IMGT convention, CDR3 was defined as the stretch from the second conserved V-encoded cysteine up to the conserved J-encoded phenylalanine. Sequences without an unambiguous match to a single V gene segment were excluded from the earlier analysis of almost 600 of the donors. In an earlier analysis of several hundred of the donors, V segments were called functional above 56.7% productive rearrangements and were called segregating when the between-donor standard deviation exceeded 5%. To diagnose cytomegalovirus status from the catalog of TCR beta chain sequences, a statistical classification framework was built. In a later analysis, V and J genes were assigned by comparing TCR nucleotide sequences against IMGT/GENE-DB human TR gene sequences. The TCRdist pipeline was used in a later analysis to assign CDR3 sequences and most-parsimonious VDJ recombination scenarios. In a later analysis, each TCR beta chain was defined by its CDR3 amino acid sequence together with its V-gene family, and reads lacking a unique V-gene family were excluded. A later analysis removed roughly 590 highly shared, low-generation-probability nucleotide sequences to deal with suspected cross-contamination and a sequencing artifact. In a later analysis, a clonal expansion index for each public chain was calculated from normalized within-repertoire ranks of inferred template counts. In a later analysis, generation probabilities were computed with a VDJ recombination model fitted to out-of-frame rearrangements, and the resulting probabilities were checked against IGoR. A later analysis scored TCR-TCR, TCR-HLA and TCR-CMV co-occurrence with hypergeometric tests, applying a repertoire-size bias correction to TCR pairs. In a later analysis, false discovery rates were estimated by permuting HLA or CMV assignments 20 times. A later analysis grouped co-occurring TCRs with DBSCAN, adding TCRdist sequence similarity when clustering within HLA-allele-positive subsets. Repertoires with fewer than 30,000 or more than 120,000 public chains, plus five repertoires with anomalous nucleotide sharing, were excluded from co-occurrence clustering. The immuneACCESS repertoire file appears here via TCRdb, limited to in-frame rearrangements. These files lack a portion of the clones; in checked studies, under half of the deficit traces to unresolved V genes, and the cause of the others is not known. V and J calls and clone size are copied from that table; D and trimming were computed from the DNA. The sample records 150,000 to 200,000 clones, approximately 80% of which are singletons. The ten most abundant clones make up approximately 6% of the sample.

For CDR1 and CDR2, the germline V gene lists SNHLY and FYNNEI. From its cysteine to its phenylalanine, the CDR3 spans 18 amino acids. The entry retains the CDR3 DNA only, 54 bases that are in frame from base 1. Ends trimmed: V by 3 bases, J by 2 bases; bases unmatched to a gene: 14. This entry belongs to a study of cytomegalovirus exposure and HLA in healthy donors (dated by TCRdb to about 2017). Looking at the study overall: An earlier analysis of approximately 550 of the donors reported approximately 300 Gb of sequence data and approximately 110 million unique TCR beta sequences from 150 million to 200 million T cells. The study used immunosequencing to profile the T cell repertoires of 666 subjects and linked those repertoires to cytomegalovirus serostatus. All discovery cohort repertoires had been generated using a single sequencing platform. To study patterns of TCR occurrence, a later analysis re-analyzed previously published TCR beta repertoires from just over 650 donors and added high-resolution HLA genotyping. The study combined high-throughput TCR immunosequencing, statistical association of individual TCRs with disease status, and machine learning to predict cytomegalovirus infection status. Rather than drawing on any new phenotypic data, the later analysis identified candidate immune exposures from TCR beta sequences and the way those sequences occurred across donors. Both class I and class II loci were covered by HLA typing, at four-digit resolution. A few DR-DQ haplotypes were handled as single units for association and clustering because linkage in the cohort was strong. Alongside the repertoire data, information on donor age, sex, ethnicity and CMV serostatus was compiled. Besides the first cohort of some 670 subjects, a separate validation cohort made up of over 95 different subjects was used. The study was designed to test whether signatures of past pathogen exposure could be identified by cataloging public T cell receptors. Of the roughly 400 genotyped donors, roughly 80% were placed in the genetic ancestry cluster associated with self-reported Caucasian donors. To decide whether each TCR beta V gene segment behaved as functional or pseudogenic, an earlier analysis of some 580 of the donors relied on high-throughput TCR beta sequencing. Across 398 genotyped donors of the cohort, an average of roughly 250,000 unique TCR beta nucleotide sequences per donor were sequenced, and 15% to 20% of those sequences were non-productive. An early release covering around 630 HLA-typed donors comprised approximately 290 gigabases of sequencing data and tens of millions of unique TCR sequences. The number of typed donors differed by locus: roughly 629-630 for A, B, C, DRB1 and DQB1; approximately 520 for DQA1; over 600 for DPA1; and some 450 for DPB1. In a later genetic analysis, genome-wide SNP genotypes for about 55% of the roughly 670 donors were used, and that subset was treated as a discovery cohort.

The cohort comprised approximately 700 healthy bone marrow donors. All cohort members were sampled while nominally healthy, although unrecorded immune exposures were likely present. The donor tested CMV seropositive, placing the donor among the roughly 270 seropositive members of the cohort. Each donor provided a peripheral blood sample, and peripheral blood mononuclear cells were used for TCR beta sequencing. The Qiagen DNeasy Blood Extraction Kit was used to extract genomic DNA from the blood cell samples. On the study overall, not on this receptor specifically: In a later analysis, 16,951 TCR beta sequences were associated with specific HLA alleles at a false discovery rate of 0.05. The presence/absence analyses assumed that sequencing depth was roughly uniform across donors, and that assumption may not be true. A further reported finding was that TCR beta sequences accurately predicted the HLA-A and HLA-B alleles for most subjects in the first cohort. When HLA alleles, especially DR and DQ, strongly co-occurred, TCR associations were difficult to assign to individual alleles. Compared with equally common non-associated chains, HLA-associated TCR beta chains in a later analysis were more clonally expanded and had lower generation probabilities. A later genetic analysis associated a missense DCLRE1C variant with V-gene and J-gene trimming of TCR beta chains, and an independent cohort replicated the association. Some IMGT-functional V segments, including TRBV6-2 and TRBV6-3, could not be distinguished by the 87-base-pair reads and were therefore excluded. Because counts were too low, seventeen rarely observed V segments, including chromosome 9 orphons, were excluded from the earlier analysis of around 640 of the donors. A cluster of highly shared sequence variants was judged likely to be a technical artifact of the sequencing pipeline. In this cohort, only TCR beta chains were sequenced, and detectable features were limited by the absence of alpha or paired-chain data. Correlated functional status among segregating V segments might reflect linkage disequilibrium, but an unknown experimental factor could not be ruled out. Immune exposure information for the cohort was limited to CMV serostatus. An earlier analysis of approximately 590 of the donors showed that most TCR beta V segments appeared in productive rearrangements either about 90% or about 30% of the time, which broadly matched IMGT annotations. Most TCR sequences were seen in very few donors, while some public TCRs were found in many individuals. It was suggested by the authors that the approach could potentially be generalized to other disease states and immunological phenotypes. Cytomegalovirus status was reported to be diagnosed by the classifier with high specificity and sensitivity in both the original and validation cohorts. The study listed around 160 TCR beta chains as associated with cytomegalovirus. A later genetic analysis reported fewer N-insertions in productive TCRs among donors in an Asian-associated ancestry cluster than the roughly 720-donor mean. In a later analysis, TCR association rates were found to vary across HLA loci, with the most associated TCRs seen for DRB1 alleles and the fewest for HLA-C alleles. In vitro tests confirmed that a few of the cytomegalovirus-associated TCR beta chains recognize cytomegalovirus antigens. Most CMV-associated TCR beta chains appeared to be HLA-restricted in a later analysis, and the HLA associations seemed to be driven largely by CMV exposure. HLA typing was unavailable for some donors at each locus, so association tests used only the typed subset. According to a later analysis, parvovirus B19, influenza, CMV and Epstein-Barr virus appeared linked to several top co-occurrence clusters.

The clonotype comes from a woman aged 25 to 45 in good health and CMV-seropositive. Sequencing was performed on PBMCs. Recombination linked TRBV2 to TRBJ2-3, with 7 bases in between that match TRBD2. For the CDR3, the sequence is CASSDGSTSPVPTDTQYF. The nucleotide sequence is TGTGCCAGCAGTGATGGCTCGACTAGCCCCGTCCCCACAGATACGCAGTATTTT.